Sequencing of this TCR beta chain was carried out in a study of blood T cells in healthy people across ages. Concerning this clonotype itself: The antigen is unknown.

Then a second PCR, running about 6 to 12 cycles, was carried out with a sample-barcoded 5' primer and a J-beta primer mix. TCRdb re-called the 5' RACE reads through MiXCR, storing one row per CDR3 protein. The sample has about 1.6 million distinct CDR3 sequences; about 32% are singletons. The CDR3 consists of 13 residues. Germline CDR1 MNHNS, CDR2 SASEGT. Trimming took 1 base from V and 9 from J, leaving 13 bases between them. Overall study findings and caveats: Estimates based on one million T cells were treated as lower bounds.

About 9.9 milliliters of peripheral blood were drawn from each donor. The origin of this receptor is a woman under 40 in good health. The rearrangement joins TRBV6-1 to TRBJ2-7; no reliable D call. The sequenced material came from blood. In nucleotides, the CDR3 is TGTGCCAGCAGTGAAGAGGCGCCGCGCGGGCAGTACTTC. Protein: CASSEEAPRGQYF.